This T cell receptor beta chain came from a study of immune evolution from preneoplasia to lung adenocarcinoma. This CDR3 region has 14 residues. V was clipped by 2 bases and J by 4 bases, with 9 bases between them. CDR1 and CDR2 (germline): SGHTA, FQGNSA. Sequencing was performed with immunoSEQ multiplex PCR; in TCRdb, only in-frame clones are kept and a portion is missing. The data contain about 41,000 clones, roughly 80% of them singletons. The sample taken for sequencing was FFPE invasive lung adenocarcinoma tissue. This chain joins TRBV7-2 and TRBJ1-5; D perhaps matches TRBD1 (5 bases). The clonotype was recovered from a person between 60 and 70 years old with lung adenocarcinoma. DNA for the CDR3: TGTGCCAGCAGCTTACAGGGCCGGAATCAGCCCCAGCATTTT. Its translation: CASSLQGRNQPQHF.